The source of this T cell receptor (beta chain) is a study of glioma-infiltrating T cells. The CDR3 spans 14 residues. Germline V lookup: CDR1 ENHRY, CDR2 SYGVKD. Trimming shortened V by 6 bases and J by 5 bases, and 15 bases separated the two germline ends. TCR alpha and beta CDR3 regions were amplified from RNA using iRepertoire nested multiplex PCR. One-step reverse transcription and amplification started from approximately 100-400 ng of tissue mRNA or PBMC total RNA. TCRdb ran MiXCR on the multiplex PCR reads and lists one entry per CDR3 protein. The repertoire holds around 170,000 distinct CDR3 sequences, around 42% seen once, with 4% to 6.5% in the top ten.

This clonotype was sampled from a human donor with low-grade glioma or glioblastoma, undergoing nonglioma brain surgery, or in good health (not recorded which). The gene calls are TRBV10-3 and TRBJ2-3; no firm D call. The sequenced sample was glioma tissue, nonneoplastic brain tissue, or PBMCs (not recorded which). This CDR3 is CAISGTIGIDTQYF. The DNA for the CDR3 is TGTGCCATCAGCGGCACTATCGGTATAGATACGCAGTATTTT.